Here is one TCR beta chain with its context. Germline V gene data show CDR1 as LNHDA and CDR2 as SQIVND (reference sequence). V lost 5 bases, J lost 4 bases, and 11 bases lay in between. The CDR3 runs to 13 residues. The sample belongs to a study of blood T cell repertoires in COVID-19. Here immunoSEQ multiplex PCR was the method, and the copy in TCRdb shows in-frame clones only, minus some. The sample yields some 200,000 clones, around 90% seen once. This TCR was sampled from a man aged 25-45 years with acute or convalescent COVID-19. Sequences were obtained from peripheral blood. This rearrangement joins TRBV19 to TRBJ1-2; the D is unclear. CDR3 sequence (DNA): TGTGCCAGTAGTTTGAGAGACTTCTATGGCTACACCTTC. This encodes CASSLRDFYGYTF.